This passage covers 16 T cell receptor beta chains from one sample sequenced in a study of blood T cell repertoires in COVID-19. Sequenced by immunoSEQ multiplex PCR; TCRdb stores in-frame clones only, minus some. The top ten hold 15% of the sample, which has 130,000 to 150,000 clones, roughly four fifths seen once. The sequenced sample consisted of peripheral blood. All receptors derive from a human donor with acute or convalescent COVID-19. The donor label of this sample is uncertain.

The chain employs TRBV15 and TRBJ1-4, with 9 bases identical to TRBD1. The CDR3 runs to 17 residues. Germline CDR1 and CDR2: LNHNV and YYDKDF (reference sequence). V trimming: 8 bases; J trimming: 3 bases; junction bases outside the gene matches: 13. Here the CDR3 DNA reads TGTGCCACCGGAAGTCCCGGGACAGGGCTGGCTAATGAAAAACTGTTTTTT. Its translation is CATGSPGTGLANEKLFF.

This rearrangement joins TRBV9 to TRBJ2-7; perhaps TRBD1 as D (5 bases). The CDR3 runs 15 residues. Per germline, CDR1 SGDLS and CDR2 YYNGEE. Trimming shortened V by 0 bases and J by 3 bases, and 13 bases separated the two germline ends. CDR3 sequence reads: CASSVEGASHYEQYF. The CDR3 region has the DNA TGTGCCAGCAGCGTAGAAGGGGCCTCCCACTACGAGCAGTACTTC.

The rearrangement joins TRBV7-3 to TRBJ1-1; D is perhaps TRBD1 (6 bases). Deletions cut 6 bases from V and 2 bases from J, with 13 bases between. Germline V CDR1 and CDR2: SGHTA, FQGTGA. The CDR3 length is 14 residues. Written as DNA, the CDR3 is TGTGCCAGCAGGTCGACAGGAAGAAACACTGAAGCTTTCTTT. Residues: CASRSTGRNTEAFF.

The rearrangement uses TRBV10-3 and TRBJ2-3; 7 bases map to TRBD1. Germline CDR1 and CDR2: ENHRY and SYGVKD. V was pared by 5 bases and J by 2 bases, with 4 bases of the junction left unmatched. The CDR3 is 14 amino acids. The CDR3 coding sequence is TGTGCCATCAGTCCCGGACAGGACACAGATACGCAGTATTTT. As protein: CAISPGQDTDTQYF.

The chain couples TRBV7-9 to TRBJ1-2, with 11 bases aligning to TRBD1. This CDR3 region has 14 residues. CDR1 is SEHNR, CDR2 FQNEAQ, per germline (reference sequence). V lost 5 bases, J lost 4 bases, and 3 bases stayed unmatched. Here the CDR3 DNA reads TGTGCCAGCAGCCCGGGGACAGGGGGCTATGGCTACACCTTC. This sequence encodes CASSPGTGGYGYTF.

This rearrangement joins TRBV20-1 to TRBJ2-3; 7 bases align to TRBD2. CDR1 is DFQATT and CDR2 is SNEGSKA in the germline V gene (reference sequence). The CDR3 loop spans 15 amino acids. Unmatched junction bases numbered 10, after V lost 3 bases and J lost 4 bases. The CDR3 DNA reads as TGCAGTGCTAGTAGTCCAGCGGGGTTTCCAGATACGCAGTATTTT. This encodes CSASSPAGFPDTQYF.

This clone was found a few times. The J gene is TRBJ1-1, the V gene TRBV7-9, with D possibly matching TRBD1 (5 bases). This CDR3 spans 12 amino acids. The germline V gene has CDR1 SEHNR and CDR2 FQNEAQ (reference sequence). Trimming took off 6 bases at V and 4 bases at J, with 9 bases between the two ends. The DNA for the CDR3 is TGTGCCAGCAGTCTCAGGGCCACTGAAGCTTTCTTT. It codes for CASSLRATEAFF.

The rearrangement joins TRBV7-9 to TRBJ1-1; D is perhaps TRBD1 (5 bases). Germline lookup yields CDR1 SEHNR and CDR2 FQNEAQ (reference sequence). This CDR3 has 14 residues. V was trimmed by 4 bases and J by 2 bases, leaving 11 bases between them. CDR3 loop: CASSSGGPNTEAFF. The CDR3 DNA reads as TGTGCCAGCAGCTCCGGGGGACCTAACACTGAAGCTTTCTTT. Using reference TRBV7-9 and TRBJ1-1 for the parts outside the CDR3, the full variable domain is DTGVSQNPRHKITKRGQNVTFRCDPISEHNRLYWYRQTLGQGPEFLTYFQNEAQLEKSRLLSDRFSAERPKGSFSTLEIQRTEQGDSAMYLCASSSGGPNTEAFFGQGTRLTVV.

V usage is TRBV6-6 and J usage is TRBJ2-1; 7 bases are shared with TRBD1. The CDR3 extends over 14 amino acids. The germline gives CDR1 MNHNY, CDR2 SVGAGI (reference sequence). The V segment lost 6 bases and the J segment 9 bases; nucleotides outside the gene matches: 11. CDR3 sequence (DNA): TGTGCCAGCAGCCACGGGACAGCCCTTCGTGAGCAGTTCTTC. Protein product: CASSHGTALREQFF.

This clone was detected only once. This sequence joins TRBV7-9 and TRBJ1-4; 8 positions agree with TRBD1. The germline CDR1 and CDR2 sequences are SEHNR and FQNEAQ (reference sequence). This CDR3 region has 14 residues. V trimming: 2 bases; J trimming: 8 bases; junction bases outside the gene matches: 4. As DNA, the CDR3 is TGTGCCAGCAGCTTACGGAGACAGGGGGAAAAACTGTTTTTT. This encodes CASSLRRQGEKLFF.

This clone was picked up one time. The chain is built from TRBV3-1 (or the pseudogene TRBV3-2) and TRBJ2-1; 7 bases map to TRBD1. The CDR3 is 17 amino acids. The V gene's germline CDR1 is LGHDT and CDR2 YNNKEL (reference sequence). With V trimmed by 1 base and J by 4 bases, 10 bases remained unmatched. CDR3 amino acids: CASSQAPGTATYNEQFF. CDR3 in DNA: TGTGCCAGCAGCCAAGCACCGGGGACAGCTACTTACAATGAGCAGTTCTTC.

The genes are TRBV19 and TRBJ1-5, with 9 bases aligning to TRBD1. This CDR3 has 13 residues. The germline CDR1 and CDR2 sequences are LNHDA and SQIVND (reference sequence). V gave up 4 bases and J gave up 15 bases; unmatched junction bases: 10. The CDR3 DNA reads as TGTGCCAGTAGTACAGGGACAGGGTCCCTCGGGCATTTT. Translated, it gives CASSTGTGSLGHF.

The V gene is TRBV5-6, the J gene TRBJ2-7; 10 bases align to TRBD1. The CDR3 has 17 residues. Trimming took 4 bases from V and 2 from J; bases not matched to a gene: 12. CDR1 is SGHDT and CDR2 is YYEEEE in the germline V gene. Here the CDR3 reads CASSATGGVPRTYEQYF. DNA of the CDR3: TGTGCCAGCAGCGCGACAGGGGGCGTACCCAGAACCTACGAGCAGTACTTC.

Turning to this clone: A read error may produce the germline difference seen at one junction end. The rearrangement joins TRBV9 to TRBJ2-1; 9 bases line up with TRBD1. The CDR3 has 15 residues. The germline V gene has CDR1 SGDLS and CDR2 YYNGEE. CDR3 residues: CASSFTGGSHNEQFF. CDR3 bases: TGTGCCAGCAGCTTTACAGGGGGCTCCCACAATGAGCAGTTCTTC.

The chain recombines TRBV19 with TRBJ2-3; D ambiguous. The V end lost 7 bases, the J end lost 6 bases, and 17 bases lay between the germline ends. The CDR3 length is 14 residues. In germline, CDR1 is LNHDA, CDR2 SQIVND (reference sequence). CDR3 coding DNA: TGTGCCAGTACCCCCGTGGGCCTTAGGGATACGCAGTATTTT. Encoded protein: CASTPVGLRDTQYF.

This clone appeared a single time. The V gene is TRBV7-2, the J gene TRBJ2-3; 7 bases are shared with TRBD2. This CDR3 is 15 amino acids long. Germline-derived CDR1 and CDR2 are SGHTA and FQGNSA. CDR3 DNA sequence: TGTGCGATTCGGTGGCGGGGGAGCCGCCCAGATACGCAGTATTTT. Translating gives CAIRWRGSRPDTQYF.